This T cell receptor (beta chain) originates from a study of graft-versus-host responses after intestinal transplantation. In the study overall: Anti-thymocyte globulin induction was given to all recipients, followed by tacrolimus and steroids for 3 to 4 years.

As concerns this clone: Its target is not known.

Notes on the study in general: Present in recipient marrow, GvH clones included some that appeared first in ileum or blood.

The protocol was immunoSEQ multiplex PCR, while the TCRdb copy is restricted to in-frame clones and leaves out a portion. This sample yields over 65,000 clones, of which about 92% are seen a single time; approximately 0.73% belongs to the top ten. The germline CDR1 and CDR2 sequences are MNHEY and SVGAGI. CDR3 length equals 16 residues. V was cut by 1 base and J by 4 bases, with 14 bases left in between. The gene calls are TRBV6-5 and TRBJ2-1; tentatively, D is TRBD2 (6 bases). The sequence came from a human patient who received an intestinal transplant, so some T cells may come from the graft donor. The sample here was PBMCs, taken 98 days after intestinal transplantation. The CDR3 DNA reads TGTGCCAGCAGTTACTTTGGCGGACTACGATACAATGAGCAGTTCTTC. Amino acid sequence: CASSYFGGLRYNEQFF.